This T cell receptor (beta chain) stems from a study of blood T cell repertoires in COVID-19 (dated by TCRdb to 2020 to 2021). The study in broad terms: The collaborator samples originated in the United States, Italy and Spain and spanned the acute and convalescent phases of COVID-19. The prospective study material was composed of cDNA or gDNA derived from T cells, B-cell-depleted T cells, or PBMCs. The dataset comprised deeply sampled blood TCRbeta repertoires from subjects exposed to, actively infected with, or recovered from COVID-19. A freely available public database, intended as a resource for researchers studying the immune response to SARS-CoV-2, is where the repertoires were released. Samples came from the ongoing ImmuneRACE study (first 160 participants) plus 1,254 subjects from 6 global collaborators. A de-identified subject ID, COVID-19 status, age in years and sex were almost always included in the sample metadata. HLA class I and class II types, where available, came from metadata supplied by the sample provider rather than from assay-based typing. On the study overall, not on this receptor specifically: How much clinical and demographic metadata was included differed by source and by participant, and the metadata was provided uncurated.

On this clone: What antigen it recognizes has not been identified. Per-base qualities were not stored, and no clone one base away is much larger.

Per the germline V gene, MDHEN is the CDR1 and SYDVKM is the CDR2. After removal of 4 bases from V and 7 bases from J, the junction retains 6 bases not matched to a gene. The CDR3 starts with the cysteine, ends with the phenylalanine, and has 14 residues. Only the CDR3 DNA stays, 42 bases, in frame from base 1. Participants in the prospective study were enrolled through a virtual design, were aged roughly 18 to 90 years, and lived in 20 to 30 United States geographic areas. In the prospective study, participants were assigned to cohorts based on the clinical history participants reported in a screening survey and a study questionnaire. Mobile phlebotomists in the prospective study collected whole blood, serum and a nasopharyngeal or oropharyngeal swab from every participant. Participants in the prospective study had the option to provide additional blood draws and questionnaires over a 2-month period. Before DNA extraction, blood samples from the prospective study were shipped at room temperature or frozen.

TCRbeta CDR3 regions were amplified from genomic DNA using the immunoSEQ Assay, a bias-controlled multiplex PCR. Per the authors' processing: The number of nucleated cells in each sample was estimated by amplification of reference gene primers within the assay. To quantify the absolute abundance of each unique TCRbeta CDR3 rearrangement, sequence reads were collapsed and filtered. For each sample, productive Simpson clonality was calculated by taking the square root of Simpson's diversity index across productive rearrangements. The clones in this table, taken by TCRdb from immuneACCESS, are in-frame only. Not every clone is retained; where verified, under half of the shortfall comes from an unresolved V gene, and the cause of the rest is unknown. Clone size and the V and J calls come from that table; the DNA yielded D and trimming. The sample profile shows fewer than 250,000 clones; about 86% of them were found once. The ten largest clonotypes hold approximately 4.2% of the sample.

Input material: PBMCs or T cells enriched from blood (not recorded which). The rearrangement combines TRBV28 with TRBJ2-1, and 8 junction bases match TRBD1. This sequence was found in a woman aged 40 to 50 with acute COVID-19. Read as DNA, the sequence is TGTGCCAGCAGTTCCAGGGGGCCTGGGAATGAGCAGTTCTTC. This gives the protein CASSSRGPGNEQFF.